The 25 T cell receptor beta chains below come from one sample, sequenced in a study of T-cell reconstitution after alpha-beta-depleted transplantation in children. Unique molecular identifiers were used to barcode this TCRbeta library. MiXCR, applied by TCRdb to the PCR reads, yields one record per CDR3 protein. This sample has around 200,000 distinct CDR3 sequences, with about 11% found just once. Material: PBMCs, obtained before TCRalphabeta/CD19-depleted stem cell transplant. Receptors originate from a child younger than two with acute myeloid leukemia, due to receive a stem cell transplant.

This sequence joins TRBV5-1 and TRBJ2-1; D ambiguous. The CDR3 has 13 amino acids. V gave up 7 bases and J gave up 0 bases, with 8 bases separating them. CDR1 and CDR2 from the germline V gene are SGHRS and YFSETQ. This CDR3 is CASFRSSYNEQFF. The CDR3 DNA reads TGCGCCAGCTTTCGGAGCTCCTACAATGAGCAGTTCTTC. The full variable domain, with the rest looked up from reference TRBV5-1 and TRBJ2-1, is KAGVTQTPRYLIKTRGQQVTLSCSPISGHRSVSWYQQTPGQGLQFLFEYFSETQRNKGNFPGRFSGRQFSNSRSEMNVSTLELGDSALYLCASFRSSYNEQFFGPGTRLTVL.

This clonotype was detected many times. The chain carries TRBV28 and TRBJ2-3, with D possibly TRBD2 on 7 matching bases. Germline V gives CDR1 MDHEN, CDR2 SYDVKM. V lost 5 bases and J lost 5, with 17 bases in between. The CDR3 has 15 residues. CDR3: CASSAGGLPGDTQYF. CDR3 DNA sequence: TGTGCCAGCAGTGCCGGGGGGCTACCCGGAGATACGCAGTATTTT. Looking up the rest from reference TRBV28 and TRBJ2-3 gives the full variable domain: DVKVTQSSRYLVKRTGEKVFLECVQDMDHENMFWYRQDPGLGLRLIYFSYDVKMKEKGDIPEGYSVSREKKERFSLILESASTNQTSMYLCASSAGGLPGDTQYFGPGTRLTVL.

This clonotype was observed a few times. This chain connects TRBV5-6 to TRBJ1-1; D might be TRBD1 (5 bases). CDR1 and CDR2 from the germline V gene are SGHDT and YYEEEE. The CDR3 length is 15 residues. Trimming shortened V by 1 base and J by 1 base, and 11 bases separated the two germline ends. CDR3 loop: CASSLTGFGNTEAFF. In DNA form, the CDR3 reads TGTGCCAGCAGCTTGACAGGATTCGGGAACACTGAAGCTTTCTTT.

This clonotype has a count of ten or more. CDR3 nucleotide sequence: TGTGCCAGTAACCTAGGGAACACTGAAGCTTTCTTT. Translated, it gives CASNLGNTEAFF. This sequence joins TRBV19 and TRBJ1-1; D gene unclear. The CDR3 has 12 amino acids. With 7 bases removed from V and 1 base from J, the gap between germline ends came to 7 bases. CDR1 LNHDA and CDR2 SQIVND come from the germline V gene (reference sequence).

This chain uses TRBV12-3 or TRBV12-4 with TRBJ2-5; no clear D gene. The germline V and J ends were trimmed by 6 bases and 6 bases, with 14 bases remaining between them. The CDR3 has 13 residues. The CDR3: CASSLSMLQTQYF. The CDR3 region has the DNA TGTGCCAGCAGCCTCTCTATGTTGCAGACCCAGTACTTC.

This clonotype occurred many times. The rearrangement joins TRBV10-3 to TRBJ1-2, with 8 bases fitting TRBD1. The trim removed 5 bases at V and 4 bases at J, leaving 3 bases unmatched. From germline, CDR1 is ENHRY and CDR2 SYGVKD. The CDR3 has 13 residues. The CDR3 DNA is TGTGCCATCAGTCCAGGGACAGGCTATGGCTACACCTTC. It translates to CAISPGTGYGYTF.

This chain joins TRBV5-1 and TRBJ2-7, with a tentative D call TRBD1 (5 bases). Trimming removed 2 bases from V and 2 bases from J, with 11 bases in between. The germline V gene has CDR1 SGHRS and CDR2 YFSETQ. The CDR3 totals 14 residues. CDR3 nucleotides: TGCGCCAGCAGCTTCAGTTCAGGGACCTACGAGCAGTACTTC. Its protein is CASSFSSGTYEQYF.

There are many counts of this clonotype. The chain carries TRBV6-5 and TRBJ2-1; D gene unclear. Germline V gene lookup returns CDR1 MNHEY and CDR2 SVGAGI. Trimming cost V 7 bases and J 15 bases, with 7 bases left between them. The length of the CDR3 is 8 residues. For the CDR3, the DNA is TGTGCCAGCACGGGCGGGTTCTTC. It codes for CASTGGFF.

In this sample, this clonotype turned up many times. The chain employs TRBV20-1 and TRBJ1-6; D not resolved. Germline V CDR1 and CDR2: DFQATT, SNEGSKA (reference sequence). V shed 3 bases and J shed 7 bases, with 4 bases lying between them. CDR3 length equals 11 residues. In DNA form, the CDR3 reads TGCAGTGCTAGCCGGAATTCACCCCTCCACTTT. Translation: CSASRNSPLHF.

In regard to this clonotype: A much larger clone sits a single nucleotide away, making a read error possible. CDR3 protein: CSAPTRTSGSADTQHF. CDR3 in DNA: TGCAGTGCTCCCACCCGGACTAGCGGGAGCGCAGATACGCAGCATTTT. The J gene is TRBJ2-3, the V gene TRBV20-1, with D hard to call. The DNA matches TRBJ1-5 better at its end, which makes the J call doubtful. Germline V CDR1 and CDR2: DFQATT, SNEGSKA (reference sequence). CDR3 length equals 16 residues.

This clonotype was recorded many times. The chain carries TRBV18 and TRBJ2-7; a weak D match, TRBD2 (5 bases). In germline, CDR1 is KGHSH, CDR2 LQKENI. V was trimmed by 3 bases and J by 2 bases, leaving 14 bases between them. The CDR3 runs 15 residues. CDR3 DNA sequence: TGTGCCAGCTCACCCTACTCAAGCGGCACCTACGAGCAGTACTTC. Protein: CASSPYSSGTYEQYF.

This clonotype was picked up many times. The CDR3 nucleotides read TGTGCCAGCAGCTCCGCCACCGCAAGCAATGAGCAGTTCTTC. Its translation: CASSSATASNEQFF. The chain links TRBV7-7 to TRBJ2-1; D is uncertain. Trimming stripped 4 bases from V and 6 bases from J, with 13 bases between. The length of the CDR3 is 14 residues. Germline assignment: CDR1 SSHAT and CDR2 FNYEAQ (reference sequence).

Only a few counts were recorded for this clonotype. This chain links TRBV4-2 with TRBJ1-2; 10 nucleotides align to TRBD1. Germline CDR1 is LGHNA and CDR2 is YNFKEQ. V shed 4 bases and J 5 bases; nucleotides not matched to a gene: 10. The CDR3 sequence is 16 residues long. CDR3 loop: CASSLNSGTGVYGYTF. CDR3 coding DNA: TGTGCCAGCAGCCTCAACTCCGGGACAGGGGTATATGGCTACACCTTC.

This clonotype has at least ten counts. The CDR3 spells CASCPGGSNQPQHF. The CDR3 nucleotides are TGTGCCAGCTGCCCCGGGGGTAGCAATCAGCCCCAGCATTTT. V usage is TRBV12-3 or TRBV12-4 and J usage is TRBJ1-5; possibly TRBD1 for D (5 bases). The ends were cut back, 8 bases at V and 0 bases at J, with 11 bases in the middle. The CDR3 runs 14 residues.

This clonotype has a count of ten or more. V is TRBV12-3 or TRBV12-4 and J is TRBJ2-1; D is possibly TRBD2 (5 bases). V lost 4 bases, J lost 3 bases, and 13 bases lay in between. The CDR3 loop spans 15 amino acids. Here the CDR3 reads CASSSSSRSYNEQFF. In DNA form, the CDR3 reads TGTGCCAGCAGTTCCTCTAGCAGAAGCTACAATGAGCAGTTCTTC.

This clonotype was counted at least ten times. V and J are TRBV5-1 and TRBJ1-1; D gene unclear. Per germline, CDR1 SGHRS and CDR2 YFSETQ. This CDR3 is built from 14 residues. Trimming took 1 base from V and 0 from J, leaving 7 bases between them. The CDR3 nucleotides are TGCGCCAGCAGCTTGATAGACTTGAACACTGAAGCTTTCTTT. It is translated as CASSLIDLNTEAFF.

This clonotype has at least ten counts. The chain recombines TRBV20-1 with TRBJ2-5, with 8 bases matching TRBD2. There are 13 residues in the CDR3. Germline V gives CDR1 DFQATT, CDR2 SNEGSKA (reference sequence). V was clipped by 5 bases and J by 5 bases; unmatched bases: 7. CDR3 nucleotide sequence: TGCAGTGCTGCCAGGACTAGCCGGGAGACCCAGTACTTC. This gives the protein CSAARTSRETQYF.

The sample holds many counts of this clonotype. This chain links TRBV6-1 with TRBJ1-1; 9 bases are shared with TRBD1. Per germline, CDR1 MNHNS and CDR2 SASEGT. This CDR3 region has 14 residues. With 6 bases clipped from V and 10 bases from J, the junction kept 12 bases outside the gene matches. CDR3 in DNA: TGTGCCAGCAGCGCGACAGGGGGACTTAGTGTAGCTTTCTTT. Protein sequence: CASSATGGLSVAFF.

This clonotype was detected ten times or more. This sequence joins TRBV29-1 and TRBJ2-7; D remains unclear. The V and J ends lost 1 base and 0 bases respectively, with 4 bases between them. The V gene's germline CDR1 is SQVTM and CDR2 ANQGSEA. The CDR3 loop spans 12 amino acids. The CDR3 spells CSVEASSYEQYF. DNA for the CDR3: TGCAGCGTTGAAGCTAGCTCCTACGAGCAGTACTTC.

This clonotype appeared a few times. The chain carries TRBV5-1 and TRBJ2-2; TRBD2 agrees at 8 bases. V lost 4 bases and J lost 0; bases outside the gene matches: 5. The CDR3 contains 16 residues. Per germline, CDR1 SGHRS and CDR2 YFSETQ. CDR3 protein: CASSPGTRSNTGELFF. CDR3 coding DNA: TGCGCCAGCAGCCCAGGGACTAGATCGAACACCGGGGAGCTGTTTTTT. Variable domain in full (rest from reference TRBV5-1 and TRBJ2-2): KAGVTQTPRYLIKTRGQQVTLSCSPISGHRSVSWYQQTPGQGLQFLFEYFSETQRNKGNFPGRFSGRQFSNSRSEMNVSTLELGDSALYLCASSPGTRSNTGELFFGEGSRLTVL.

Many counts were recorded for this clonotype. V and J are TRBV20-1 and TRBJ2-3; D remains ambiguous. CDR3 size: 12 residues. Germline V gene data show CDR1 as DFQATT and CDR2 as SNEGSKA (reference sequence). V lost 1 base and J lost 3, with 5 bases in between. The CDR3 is CSARGDTDTQYF. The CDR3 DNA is TGCAGTGCTAGAGGTGATACAGATACGCAGTATTTT.

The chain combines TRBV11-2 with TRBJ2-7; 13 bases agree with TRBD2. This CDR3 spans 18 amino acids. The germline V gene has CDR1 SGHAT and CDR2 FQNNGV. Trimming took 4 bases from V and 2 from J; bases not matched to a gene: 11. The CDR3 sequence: CASSSRGTSGTRPYEQYF. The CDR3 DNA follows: TGTGCCAGCAGCTCCCGGGGGACTAGCGGGACGCGCCCCTACGAGCAGTACTTC.

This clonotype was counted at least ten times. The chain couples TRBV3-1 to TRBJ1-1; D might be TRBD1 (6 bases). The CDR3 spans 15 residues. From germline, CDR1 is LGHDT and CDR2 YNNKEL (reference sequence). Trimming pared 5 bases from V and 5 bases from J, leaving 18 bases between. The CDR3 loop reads CASSYPGQGLTEAFF. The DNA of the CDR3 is TGTGCCAGCAGCTATCCGGGACAAGGCCTAACTGAAGCTTTCTTT.

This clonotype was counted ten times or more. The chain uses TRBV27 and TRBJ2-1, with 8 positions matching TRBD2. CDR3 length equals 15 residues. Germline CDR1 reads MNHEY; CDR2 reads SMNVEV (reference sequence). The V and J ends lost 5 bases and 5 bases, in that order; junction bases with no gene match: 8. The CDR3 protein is CASSHRSGGNNEQFF. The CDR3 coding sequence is TGTGCCAGCAGTCATAGATCGGGGGGGAACAATGAGCAGTTCTTC.

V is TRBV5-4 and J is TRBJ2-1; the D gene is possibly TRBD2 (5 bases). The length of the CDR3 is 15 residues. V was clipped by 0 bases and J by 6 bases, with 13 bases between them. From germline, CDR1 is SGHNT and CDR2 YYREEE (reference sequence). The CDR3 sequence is CASSLVLAGRNEQFF. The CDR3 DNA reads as TGTGCCAGCAGCTTGGTCCTAGCCGGTCGCAATGAGCAGTTCTTC.